These 9 T cell receptor beta chains share one sample of origin, sequenced in a study of T cell changes during pregnancy in multiple sclerosis. Sequencing was performed with immunoSEQ multiplex PCR; in TCRdb, only in-frame clones are kept and a portion is missing. This table holds under 50,000 clones, about 90% found once. The sample consisted of CD8+ T cells from peripheral blood mononuclear cells, taken before pregnancy. Every receptor here comes from a female donor with multiple sclerosis, enrolled in a pregnancy study.

The chain has TRBV27 and TRBJ2-7, with 11 nucleotides matching TRBD1. V gave up 3 bases and J gave up 2 bases; unmatched junction bases: 6. The CDR3 is 16 amino acids. Germline loops: CDR1 MNHEY, CDR2 SMNVEV (reference sequence). This chain's CDR3 is CASSFLPGQGAYEQYF. CDR3 in DNA: TGTGCCAGCAGTTTCCTACCGGGACAGGGGGCCTACGAGCAGTACTTC.

The chain recombines TRBV11-2 with TRBJ2-3; 8 bases agree with TRBD1. Germline CDR1 and CDR2: SGHAT and FQNNGV. The CDR3 sequence is 15 residues long. V lost 4 bases to trimming and J lost 1 base; unmatched junction nucleotides: 4. CDR3 sequence (DNA): TGTGCCAGCAGCTACAGGGGGACCGGCACAGATACGCAGTATTTT. It yields the protein CASSYRGTGTDTQYF.

The V call is TRBV6-1, the J call TRBJ2-1, with a tentative D call TRBD2 (7 bases). There are 15 residues in the CDR3. V was pared by 0 bases and J by 8 bases, with 14 bases between. Per germline, CDR1 MNHNS and CDR2 SASEGT. The CDR3 loop reads CASSEAEKGGDEQFF. Here the CDR3 DNA reads TGTGCCAGCAGTGAAGCGGAAAAAGGGGGGGATGAGCAGTTCTTC.

The chain couples TRBV28 to TRBJ2-7; no clear D. The V end was cut by 6 bases, the J end by 1 base, with 22 bases between. The CDR3 length is 17 residues. Looked up from germline, CDR1 is MDHEN and CDR2 is SYDVKM. The CDR3 is CASSSIQTYSRSYEQYF. The CDR3 DNA reads as TGTGCCAGCAGCTCGATCCAAACCTACTCACGTTCCTACGAGCAGTACTTC.

The genes are TRBV13 and TRBJ2-3; 9 positions match TRBD2. The germline gives CDR1 PRHDT, CDR2 FYEKMQ (reference sequence). The CDR3 length is 17 residues. Trimming removed 7 bases from V and 4 bases from J; junction bases left unmatched: 15. The CDR3 region is CASTGTSHGSLPDTQYF. The CDR3 coding sequence is TGTGCCAGCACGGGGACTAGCCACGGGAGTTTGCCAGATACGCAGTATTTT.

V usage is TRBV2 and J usage is TRBJ1-2, with TRBD1 matching over 7 bases. The CDR3 contains 15 residues. V dropped 6 bases and J dropped 2; count of bases not matched to a gene: 9. From germline, CDR1 is SNHLY and CDR2 FYNNEI. The DNA of the CDR3 is TGTGCCAGCAGGGGGCCCTGGGGACAGAACTATGGCTACACCTTC. Amino acid sequence: CASRGPWGQNYGYTF.

The CDR3 region is CASSSTGTGPYNEQFF. The CDR3, as DNA: TGTGCCAGCAGTTCTACGGGGACAGGTCCCTACAATGAGCAGTTCTTC. The rearrangement uses TRBV7-9 and TRBJ2-1; the match to TRBD1 covers 8 bases. CDR3 length equals 16 residues. With V trimmed by 6 bases and J by 2 bases, 9 bases remained unmatched. In germline, CDR1 is SEHNR, CDR2 FQNEAQ (reference sequence).

This rearrangement joins TRBV5-6 to TRBJ2-7; possible D gene TRBD1, 5 bases. V lost 4 bases and J lost 6, with 11 bases in between. The CDR3 contains 12 residues. CDR1 and CDR2 from the germline V gene are SGHDT and YYEEEE. CDR3 DNA sequence: TGTGCCAGCAGCGCCGGAAGGGGCGAGCAGTACTTC. This translates into CASSAGRGEQYF. Variable domain in full (rest from reference TRBV5-6 and TRBJ2-7): DAGVTQSPTHLIKTRGQQVTLRCSPKSGHDTVSWYQQALGQGPQFIFQYYEEEERQRGNFPDRFSGHQFPNYSSELNVNALLLGDSALYLCASSAGRGEQYFGPGTRLTVT.

The chain carries TRBV7-9 and TRBJ2-7; D might be TRBD1 (6 bases). The CDR3 runs to 16 residues. CDR1 is SEHNR, CDR2 FQNEAQ, per germline (reference sequence). V shed 5 bases and J shed 0 bases, with 17 bases lying between them. CDR3 residues: CASSPSTGLLSYEQYF. Written as DNA, the CDR3 is TGTGCCAGCAGCCCCTCAACAGGGTTACTCTCCTACGAGCAGTACTTC.